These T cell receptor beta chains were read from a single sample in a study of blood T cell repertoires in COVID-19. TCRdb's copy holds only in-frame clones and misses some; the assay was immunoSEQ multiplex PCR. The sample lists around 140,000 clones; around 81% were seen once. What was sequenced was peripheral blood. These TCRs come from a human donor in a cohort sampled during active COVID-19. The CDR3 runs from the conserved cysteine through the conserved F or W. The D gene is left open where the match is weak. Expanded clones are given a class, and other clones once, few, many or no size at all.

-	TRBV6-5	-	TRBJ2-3	CASKDSRTDTQYF	TGTGCCAGCAAGGACAGCCGCACAGATACGCAGTATTTT
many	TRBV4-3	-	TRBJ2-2	CASSQDATLARNTGELFF	TGCGCCAGCAGCCAAGATGCCACCCTAGCGAGAAACACCGGGGAGCTGTTTTTT
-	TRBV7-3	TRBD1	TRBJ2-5	CASSSTGGEVSQYF	TGTGCCAGCAGCTCCACAGGGGGCGAAGTTTCCCAGTACTTC
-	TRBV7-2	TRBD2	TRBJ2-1	CASTRTSGSDEQFF	TGTGCCAGCACGCGGACTAGCGGGAGCGATGAGCAGTTCTTC
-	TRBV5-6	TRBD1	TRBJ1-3	CASSLLGQVRSGNTIYF	TGTGCCAGCAGCTTGCTGGGACAGGTCCGCTCTGGAAACACCATATATTTT
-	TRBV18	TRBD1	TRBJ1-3	CASSTWTGERSGNTIYF	TGTGCCAGCTCAACCTGGACAGGCGAACGTTCTGGAAACACCATATATTTT
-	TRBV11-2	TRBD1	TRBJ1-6	CASSLVGTGYSPLHF	TGTGCCAGCAGCTTAGTAGGGACAGGTTATTCACCCCTCCACTTT
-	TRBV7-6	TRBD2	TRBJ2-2	CASSLVLLAGGSTGELFF	TGTGCCAGCAGCTTAGTGCTCCTCGCGGGAGGTAGCACCGGGGAGCTGTTTTTT
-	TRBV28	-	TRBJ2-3	CASSFRDTQYF	TGTGCCAGCAGTTTCCGGGATACGCAGTATTTT
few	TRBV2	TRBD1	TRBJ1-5	CASRGQANQPQHF	TGTGCCAGCAGAGGACAGGCGAATCAGCCCCAGCATTTT
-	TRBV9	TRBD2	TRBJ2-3	CASSAPPRTSGIADTQYF	TGTGCCAGCAGCGCGCCCCCCCGGACTAGCGGGATTGCAGATACGCAGTATTTT
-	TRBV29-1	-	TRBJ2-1	CSSRAGTLYEQFF	TGCAGCTCAAGGGCCGGGACTCTTTATGAGCAGTTCTTC
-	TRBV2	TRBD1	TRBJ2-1	CASSAGQGIAQFF	TGTGCCAGCAGTGCCGGACAGGGTATCGCGCAGTTCTTC
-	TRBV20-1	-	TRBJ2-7	CSASRTAFYEQYF	TGCAGTGCTAGTAGGACAGCGTTCTACGAGCAGTACTTC
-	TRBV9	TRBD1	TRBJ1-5	CASSSGQGEGNQPQHF	TGTGCCAGCAGCTCAGGACAGGGCGAGGGCAATCAGCCCCAGCATTTT
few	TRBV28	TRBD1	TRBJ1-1	CASSHLQGANTEAFF	TGTGCCAGCAGTCACCTACAGGGGGCCAACACTGAAGCTTTCTTT
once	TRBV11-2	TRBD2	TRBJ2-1	CASSLQGRGLAGNNEQFF	TGTGCCAGCAGCTTACAGGGGAGAGGACTAGCGGGAAACAATGAGCAGTTCTTC
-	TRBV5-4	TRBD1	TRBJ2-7	CASSTGTDYEQYF	TGTGCCAGCAGCACCGGGACAGATTACGAGCAGTACTTC
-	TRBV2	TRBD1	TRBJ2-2	CASRQGRSGELFF	TGTGCCAGTCGACAGGGCAGGTCCGGGGAGCTGTTTTTT
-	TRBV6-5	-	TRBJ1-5	CATQGRSNQPQHF	TGTGCCACCCAGGGGAGAAGCAATCAGCCCCAGCATTTT
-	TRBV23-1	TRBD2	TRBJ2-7	CASSQSRQKNRPTSGSYEQYF	TGCGCCAGCAGTCAATCTCGTCAAAAAAACCGACCGACTAGCGGGAGCTACGAGCAGTACTTC
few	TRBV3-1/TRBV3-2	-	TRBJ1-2	CASSQGWTGVGYTF	TGTGCCAGCAGCCAAGGCTGGACGGGGGTTGGCTACACCTTC
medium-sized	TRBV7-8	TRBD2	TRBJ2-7	CASSLVGGRSSYEQYF	TGTGCCAGCAGCTTAGTGGGCGGGAGGTCTTCCTACGAGCAGTACTTC
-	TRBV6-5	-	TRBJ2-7	CASSYRQGATYEQYF	TGTGCCAGCAGTTATCGGCAGGGCGCGACCTACGAGCAGTACTTC
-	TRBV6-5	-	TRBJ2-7	CASSYGQRSYEQYF	TGTGCCAGCAGTTACGGGCAACGCTCCTACGAGCAGTACTTC
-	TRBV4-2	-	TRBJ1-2	CASSQDAAGANYGYTF	TGTGCCAGCAGCCAAGATGCTGCCGGTGCTAACTATGGCTACACCTTC
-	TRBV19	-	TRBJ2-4	CASSMTANSGENIQYF	TGTGCCAGTAGTATGACAGCCAATTCGGGGGAAAACATTCAGTACTTC
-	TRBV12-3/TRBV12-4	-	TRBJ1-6	CASSFAHSPLHF	TGTGCCAGCAGTTTTGCGCATTCACCCCTCCACTTT
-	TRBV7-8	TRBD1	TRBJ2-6	CASSSGQGKTGANVLTF	TGTGCCAGCAGCTCTGGACAGGGAAAGACTGGGGCCAACGTCCTGACTTTC
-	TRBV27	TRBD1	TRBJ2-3	CASSLSVRGRLGRTDTQYF	TGTGCCAGCAGTTTATCGGTCAGGGGGCGCTTGGGGAGGACAGATACGCAGTATTTT
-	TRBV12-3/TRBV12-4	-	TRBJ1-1	CASSLGATTEAFF	TGTGCCAGCAGCCTTGGGGCCACCACTGAAGCTTTCTTT
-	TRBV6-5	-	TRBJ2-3	CASRTMGPSTDTQYF	TGTGCCAGCCGTACTATGGGGCCTAGCACAGATACGCAGTATTTT
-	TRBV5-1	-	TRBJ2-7	CASSLGDTTYEQYF	TGCGCCAGCAGCTTGGGGGACACCACCTACGAGCAGTACTTC
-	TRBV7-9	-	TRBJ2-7	CASSWRAEQYF	TGTGCCAGCAGCTGGCGGGCCGAGCAGTACTTC
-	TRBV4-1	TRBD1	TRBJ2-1	CASSQVWGTGPHEQFF	TGCGCCAGCAGCCAAGTTTGGGGGACAGGGCCCCATGAGCAGTTCTTC
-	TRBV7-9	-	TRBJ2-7	CASSGYSSYEQYF	TGTGCCAGCAGTGGTTACAGTTCGTACGAGCAGTACTTC
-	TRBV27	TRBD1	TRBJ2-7	CASGWTGRYEQYF	TGTGCCAGCGGTTGGACAGGGAGGTACGAGCAGTACTTC